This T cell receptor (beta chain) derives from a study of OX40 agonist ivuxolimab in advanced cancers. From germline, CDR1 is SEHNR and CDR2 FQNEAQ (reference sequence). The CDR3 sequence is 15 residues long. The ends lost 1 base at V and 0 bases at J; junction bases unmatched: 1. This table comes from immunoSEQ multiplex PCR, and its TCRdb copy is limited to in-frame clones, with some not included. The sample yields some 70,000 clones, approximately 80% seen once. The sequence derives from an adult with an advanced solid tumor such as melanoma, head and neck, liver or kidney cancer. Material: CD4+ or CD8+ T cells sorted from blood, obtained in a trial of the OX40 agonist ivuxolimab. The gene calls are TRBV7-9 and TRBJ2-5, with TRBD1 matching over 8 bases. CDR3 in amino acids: CASSLGQGYQETQYF. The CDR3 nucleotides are TGTGCCAGCAGCTTAGGACAGGGGTACCAAGAGACCCAGTACTTC.